These 18 T cell receptor beta chains were all obtained from the same sample, sequenced in a study of OX40 agonist ivuxolimab in advanced cancers. Preparation of the library involved the immunoSEQ multiplex PCR assay. TCRdb took this table from immuneACCESS and kept in-frame rearrangements with V and J called. Such tables lack part of the clones; where checked against another copy, unresolved V genes explain under half of the gap, and the rest is unexplained. Recorded for this sample are about 17,000 clones; around 70% of them occurred a single time. Jointly, the top ten make up about a quarter of the sample. The input for sequencing was CD4+ or CD8+ T cells sorted from blood, taken in a trial of the OX40 agonist ivuxolimab. The receptors were sampled from an adult with an advanced solid tumor such as melanoma, head and neck, liver or kidney cancer.

This clone has at least ten counts. V is TRBV27 and J is TRBJ2-7, with TRBD2 matching 7 bases. Germline V gives CDR1 MNHEY, CDR2 SMNVEV (reference sequence). The CDR3 totals 16 residues. The ends lost 1 base at V and 2 bases at J; junction bases unmatched: 8. DNA for the CDR3: TGTGCCAGCAGTTTATTCGGGGGGTCACCTACCTACGAGCAGTACTTC. Its translation: CASSLFGGSPTYEQYF.

The chain links TRBV28 to TRBJ2-7; a possible D gene is TRBD2 (6 bases). The V and J ends lost 9 bases and 3 bases respectively, with 15 bases between them. The CDR3 sequence is 13 residues long. Germline CDR1 and CDR2: MDHEN and SYDVKM. CDR3 DNA: TGTGCCAGTGTAGGCGGGACGGACTACGAGCAGTACTTC. Its translation: CASVGGTDYEQYF.

The chain is built from TRBV1 and TRBJ2-1; TRBD2, the table's D call, lacks a check against the DNA. TRBV1 is a pseudogene locus. CDR3 length equals 11 residues. The CDR3 here is CTRIAYDEQFF. The CDR3 region has the DNA TGCACCAGGATCGCGTATGATGAGCAGTTCTTC.

This clone was counted once. V and J are TRBV6-4 and TRBJ1-2; D is ambiguous. V was clipped by 4 bases and J by 4 bases, with 22 bases between them. This CDR3 has 17 amino acids. Germline CDR1 and CDR2: MRHNA and SNTAGT. The CDR3 loop is CASSVSPLDGNLYGYTF. CDR3 nucleotide sequence: TGTGCCAGCAGTGTTTCCCCTTTAGACGGAAACCTCTATGGCTACACCTTC.

V and J are TRBV11-1 and TRBJ2-1; TRBD1 matches at 9 bases. CDR1 and CDR2 (germline): SGHAT, FQDESV (reference sequence). This CDR3 spans 14 amino acids. The trim removed 10 bases at V and 7 bases at J, leaving 11 bases unmatched. CDR3 nucleotide sequence: TGTGCCATTCTCCCCGGGACAGGGAAAAATGAGCAGTTCTTC. This encodes CAILPGTGKNEQFF.

This clone showed up just once. V usage is TRBV9 and J usage is TRBJ1-5; D unresolved. Germline CDR1 is SGDLS and CDR2 is YYNGEE. Trimming took off 0 bases at V and 2 bases at J, with 0 bases between the two ends. The CDR3 runs to 12 residues. Here the CDR3 reads CASSVGNQPQHF. The CDR3 DNA is TGTGCCAGCAGCGTAGGCAATCAGCCCCAGCATTTT.

The rearrangement uses TRBV27 and TRBJ2-1, with 7 bases lining up with TRBD2. The CDR3 contains 18 residues. CDR1 is MNHEY and CDR2 is SMNVEV in the germline V gene (reference sequence). After removal of 3 bases from V and 0 bases from J, the junction contained 11 bases not matched to a gene. In DNA form, the CDR3 reads TGTGCCAGCAGTTTGACGCTAGCGGAGACGAGCTCCTACAATGAGCAGTTCTTC. Translation: CASSLTLAETSSYNEQFF.

This clone was seen a handful of times. The genes are TRBV5-1 and TRBJ2-7, with 8 positions matching TRBD1. Germline assignment: CDR1 SGHRS and CDR2 YFSETQ. After removal of 0 bases from V and 1 base from J, the junction contained 3 bases not matched to a gene. This CDR3 has 15 residues. Here the CDR3 reads CASSLGQGLSYEQYF. The CDR3 coding sequence is TGCGCCAGCAGCTTGGGACAGGGGCTTTCCTACGAGCAGTACTTC.

This clone was seen a few times. J is TRBJ2-7 and V is TRBV18; the D gene could be TRBD1 or TRBD2 (5 bases each). Germline CDR1 and CDR2: KGHSH and LQKENI. CDR3 length equals 15 residues. The V and J ends lost 0 bases and 3 bases respectively, with 12 bases between them. In DNA form, the CDR3 reads TGTGCCAGCTCACCACCTGGGACGAAGGTCTACGAGCAGTACTTC. Protein sequence: CASSPPGTKVYEQYF.

J is TRBJ2-7 and V is TRBV5-1, with 11 bases aligning to TRBD2. The CDR3 runs 17 residues. After removal of 1 base from V and 4 bases from J, the junction contained 10 bases not matched to a gene. Per the germline V gene, CDR1 is SGHRS and CDR2 is YFSETQ. CDR3 protein: CASSLRTSGPADYEQYF. CDR3 DNA sequence: TGCGCCAGCAGCTTGCGGACTAGCGGGCCCGCGGATTACGAGCAGTACTTC.

The CDR3, as DNA: TGTGCCAGCAGTCCGGACAACCCCGGTGGGACAGATACGCAGTATTTT. Residues: CASSPDNPGGTDTQYF. The chain joins TRBV27 to TRBJ2-3; D is possibly TRBD1 (5 bases). Germline V gives CDR1 MNHEY, CDR2 SMNVEV (reference sequence). Trimming removed 5 bases at V and 3 bases at J, with 18 bases between. The CDR3 is made up of 16 amino acids.

The rearrangement joins TRBV27 to TRBJ2-1, with TRBD1 as a possible D gene (5 bases). Germline CDR1 is MNHEY and CDR2 is SMNVEV (reference sequence). This CDR3 has 14 amino acids. Trimming shortened V by 2 bases and J by 2 bases, and 7 bases separated the two germline ends. The CDR3 nucleotides read TGTGCCAGCAGTTTACAGGGTACCTACAATGAGCAGTTCTTC. This gives the protein CASSLQGTYNEQFF.

The chain combines TRBV27 with TRBJ2-1; 7 bases map to TRBD1. The V gene end was trimmed by 4 bases and the J gene end by 1 base; junction bases not matched to a gene: 4. Germline V gives CDR1 MNHEY, CDR2 SMNVEV (reference sequence). This CDR3 contains 15 residues. The chain's CDR3 is CASSSRQGSYNEQFF. The CDR3 region has the DNA TGTGCCAGCAGTTCTAGACAGGGTTCCTACAATGAGCAGTTCTTC.

The chain is built from TRBV4-1 and TRBJ1-2; weak D call: TRBD1 (6 bases). Trimming removed 3 bases at V and 5 bases at J, with 22 bases between. The CDR3 covers 17 residues. Germline assignment: CDR1 MGHRA and CDR2 YSYEKL. The CDR3 DNA sequence: TGCGCCAGCAGCCAGACCTATATAGGGGGGGCGCGATATGGCTACACCTTC. Protein sequence: CASSQTYIGGARYGYTF.

The rearrangement links TRBV10-1 to TRBJ2-5; D is uncertain. This CDR3 has 12 residues. Germline V gives CDR1 WNHNN, CDR2 SYGVQD (reference sequence). Trimming removed 2 bases at V and 5 bases at J, with 6 bases between. The CDR3 spells CASSEIRETQYF. Here the CDR3 DNA reads TGCGCCAGCAGTGAGATTAGGGAGACCCAGTACTTC.

The chain couples TRBV11-2 to TRBJ1-3; a weak D match, TRBD1 (5 bases). Trimming pared 0 bases from V and 4 bases from J, leaving 13 bases between. There are 16 residues in the CDR3. Germline-derived CDR1 and CDR2 are SGHAT and FQNNGV. CDR3 protein: CASSLDQGSAGNTIYF. In DNA form, the CDR3 reads TGTGCCAGCAGCTTAGATCAGGGTTCGGCAGGAAACACCATATATTTT.

J is TRBJ2-5 and V is TRBV13, with D hard to call. With 0 bases removed from V and 3 bases from J, the gap between germline ends came to 5 bases. The CDR3 consists of 13 residues. CDR1 is PRHDT and CDR2 is FYEKMQ in the germline V gene (reference sequence). The CDR3 nucleotides read TGTGCCAGCAGCTTAGGGTCAGAAGAGACCCAGTACTTC. The encoded protein is CASSLGSEETQYF.

J is TRBJ2-1 and V is TRBV7-8, with 14 nucleotides matching TRBD2. V lost 4 bases, J lost 1 base, and 6 bases stayed unmatched. Germline V lookup: CDR1 SGHVS, CDR2 FQNEAQ. CDR3 length equals 18 residues. CDR3 DNA: TGTGCCAGCAGCTCGGGACTAGCGGGAGCGAAGTCCTACAATGAGCAGTTCTTC. Its protein is CASSSGLAGAKSYNEQFF. Combining the CDR3 with reference TRBV7-8 and TRBJ2-1 gives the whole variable domain GAGVSQSPRYKVAKRGQDVALRCDPISGHVSLFWYQQALGQGPEFLTYFQNEAQLDKSGLPSDRFFAERPEGSVSTLKIQRTQQEDSAVYLCASSSGLAGAKSYNEQFFGPGTRLTVL.